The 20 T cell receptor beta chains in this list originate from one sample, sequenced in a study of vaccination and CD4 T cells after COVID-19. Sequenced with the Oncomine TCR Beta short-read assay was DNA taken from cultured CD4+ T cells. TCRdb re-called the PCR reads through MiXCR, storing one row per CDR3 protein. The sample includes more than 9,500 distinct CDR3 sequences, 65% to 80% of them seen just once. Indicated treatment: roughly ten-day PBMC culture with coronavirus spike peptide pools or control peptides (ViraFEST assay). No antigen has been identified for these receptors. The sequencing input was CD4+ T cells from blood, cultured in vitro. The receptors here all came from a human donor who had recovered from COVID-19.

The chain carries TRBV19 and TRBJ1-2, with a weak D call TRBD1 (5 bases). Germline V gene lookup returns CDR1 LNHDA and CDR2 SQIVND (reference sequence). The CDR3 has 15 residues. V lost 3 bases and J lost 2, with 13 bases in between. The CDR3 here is CASSIRGVTNYGYTF. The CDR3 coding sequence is TGTGCCAGTAGTATTAGAGGGGTCACGAACTATGGCTACACCTTC.

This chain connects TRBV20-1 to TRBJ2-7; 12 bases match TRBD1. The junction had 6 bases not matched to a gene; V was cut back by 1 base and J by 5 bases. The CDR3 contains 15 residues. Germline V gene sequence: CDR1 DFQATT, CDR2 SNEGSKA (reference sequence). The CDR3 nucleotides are TGCAGTGCTAGAGGGGACAGGGGGCTGTCTCACGAGCAGTACTTC. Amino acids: CSARGDRGLSHEQYF.

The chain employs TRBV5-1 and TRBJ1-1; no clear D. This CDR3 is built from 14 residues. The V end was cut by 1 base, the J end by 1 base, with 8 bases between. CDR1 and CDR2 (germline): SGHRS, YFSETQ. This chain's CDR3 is CASSLPASNTEAFF. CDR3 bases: TGCGCCAGCAGCTTGCCCGCTTCGAACACTGAAGCTTTCTTT.

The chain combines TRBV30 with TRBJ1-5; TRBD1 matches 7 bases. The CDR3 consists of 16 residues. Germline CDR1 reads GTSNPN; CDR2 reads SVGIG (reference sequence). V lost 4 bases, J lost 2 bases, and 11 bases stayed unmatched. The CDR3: CAWITGAGMGNQPQHF. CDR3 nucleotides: TGTGCCTGGATTACAGGGGCCGGAATGGGCAATCAGCCCCAGCATTTT.

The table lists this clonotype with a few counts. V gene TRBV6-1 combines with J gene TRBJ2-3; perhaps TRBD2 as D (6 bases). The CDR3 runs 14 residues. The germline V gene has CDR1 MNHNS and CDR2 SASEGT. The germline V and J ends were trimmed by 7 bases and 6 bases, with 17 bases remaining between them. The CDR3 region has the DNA TGTGCCAGCAACCAGCAGGAGGGGTGGGATACGCAGTATTTT. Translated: CASNQQEGWDTQYF.

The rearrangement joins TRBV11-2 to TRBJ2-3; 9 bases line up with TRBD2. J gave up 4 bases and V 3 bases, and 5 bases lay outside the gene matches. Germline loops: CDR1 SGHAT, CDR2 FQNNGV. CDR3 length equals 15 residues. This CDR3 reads CASSLTSGTSDTQYF. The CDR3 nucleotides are TGTGCCAGCAGCTTGACTAGCGGAACCTCAGATACGCAGTATTTT.

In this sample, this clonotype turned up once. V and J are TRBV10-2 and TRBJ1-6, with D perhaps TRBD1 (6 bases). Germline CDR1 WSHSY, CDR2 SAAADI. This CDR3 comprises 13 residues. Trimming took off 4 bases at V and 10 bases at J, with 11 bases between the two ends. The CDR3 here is CASSVRGPSPLHF. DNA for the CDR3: TGCGCCAGCAGTGTTCGGGGGCCGTCACCCCTCCACTTT.

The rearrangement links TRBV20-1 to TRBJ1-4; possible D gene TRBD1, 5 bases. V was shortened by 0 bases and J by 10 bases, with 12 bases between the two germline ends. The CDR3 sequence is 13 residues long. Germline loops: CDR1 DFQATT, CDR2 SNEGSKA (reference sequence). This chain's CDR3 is CSARDFFRGKLFF. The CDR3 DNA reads TGCAGTGCTAGAGATTTTTTTAGGGGAAAACTGTTTTTT.

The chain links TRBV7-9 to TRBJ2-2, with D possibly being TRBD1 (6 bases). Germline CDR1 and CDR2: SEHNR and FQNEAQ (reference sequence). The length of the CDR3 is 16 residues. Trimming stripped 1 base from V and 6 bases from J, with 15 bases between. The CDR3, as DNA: TGTGCCAGCAGCTTAGTCTACAACAGGGACCCCGGGGAGCTGTTTTTT. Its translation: CASSLVYNRDPGELFF.

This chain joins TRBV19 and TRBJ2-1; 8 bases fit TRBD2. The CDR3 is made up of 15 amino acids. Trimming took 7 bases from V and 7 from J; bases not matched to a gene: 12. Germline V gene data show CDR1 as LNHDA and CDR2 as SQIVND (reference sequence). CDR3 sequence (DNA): TGTGCCAGTAAACCGTACGTTAGCGGGATAAATGAGCAGTTCTTC. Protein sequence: CASKPYVSGINEQFF.

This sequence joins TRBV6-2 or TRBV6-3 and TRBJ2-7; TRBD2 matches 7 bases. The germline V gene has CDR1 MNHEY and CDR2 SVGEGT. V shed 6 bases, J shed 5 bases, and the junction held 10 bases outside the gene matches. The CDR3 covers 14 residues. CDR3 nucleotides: TGTGCCAGCAGGACCGGGGGGAGTGCCAACGAGCAGTACTTC. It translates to CASRTGGSANEQYF.

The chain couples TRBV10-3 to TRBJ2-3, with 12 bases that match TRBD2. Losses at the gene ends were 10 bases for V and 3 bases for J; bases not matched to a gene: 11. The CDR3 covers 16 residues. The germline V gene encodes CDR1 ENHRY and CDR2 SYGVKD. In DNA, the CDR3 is TGTGCCACGCTGACCGGGACTAGCGGGTTTACAGATACGCAGTATTTT. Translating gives CATLTGTSGFTDTQYF.

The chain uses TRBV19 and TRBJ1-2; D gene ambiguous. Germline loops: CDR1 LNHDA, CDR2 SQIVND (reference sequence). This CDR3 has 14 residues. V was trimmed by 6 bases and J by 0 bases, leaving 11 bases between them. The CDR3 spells CASSAERSNYGYTF. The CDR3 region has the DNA TGTGCCAGTAGCGCCGAGAGGTCTAACTATGGCTACACCTTC.

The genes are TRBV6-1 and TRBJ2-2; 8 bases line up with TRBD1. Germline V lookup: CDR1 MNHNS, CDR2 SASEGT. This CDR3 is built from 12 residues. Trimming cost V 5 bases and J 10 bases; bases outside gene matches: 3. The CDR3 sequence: CASSRQGQELFF. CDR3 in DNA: TGTGCCAGCAGTCGACAGGGGCAGGAGCTGTTTTTT.

This chain's CDR3 is CSARGRGPRANYGYTF. In nucleotides, the CDR3 is TGCAGTGCTAGAGGTCGGGGACCTAGAGCTAACTATGGCTACACCTTC. The gene calls are TRBV20-1 and TRBJ1-2; possible D gene TRBD1, 5 bases. The CDR3 contains 16 residues. With 1 base removed from V and 0 bases from J, the gap between germline ends came to 15 bases. Germline assignment: CDR1 DFQATT and CDR2 SNEGSKA (reference sequence).

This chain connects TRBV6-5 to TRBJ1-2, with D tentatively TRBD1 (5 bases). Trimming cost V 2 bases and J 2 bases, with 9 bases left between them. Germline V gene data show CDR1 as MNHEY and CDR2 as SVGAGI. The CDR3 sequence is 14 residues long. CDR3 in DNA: TGTGCCAGCAGTTACGGGGACCGAAACTATGGCTACACCTTC. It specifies CASSYGDRNYGYTF.

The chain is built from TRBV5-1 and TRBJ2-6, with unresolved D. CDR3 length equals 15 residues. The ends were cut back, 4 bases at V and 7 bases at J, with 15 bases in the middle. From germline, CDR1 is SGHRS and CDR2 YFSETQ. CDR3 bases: TGCGCCAGCAGCCCCTTTGGTGGATTAGCCAACGTCCTGACTTTC. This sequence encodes CASSPFGGLANVLTF.

CDR3 residues: CASSKDGPIKGGGYTF. In DNA, the CDR3 is TGTGCCAGCAGCAAAGACGGACCTATCAAGGGCGGGGGCTACACCTTC. This chain joins TRBV21-1 and TRBJ1-2; the table's TRBD1 call for D was not verified on the DNA. TRBV21-1 is a listed pseudogene. There are 16 residues in the CDR3.

The CDR3 sequence: CASSFGGHEQYF. The CDR3, as DNA: TGTGCCAGCAGCTTTGGGGGCCACGAGCAGTACTTC. The chain links TRBV5-5 to TRBJ2-7; D is possibly TRBD1 (6 bases). Germline V gives CDR1 SGHKS, CDR2 YYEKEE (reference sequence). This CDR3 is 12 amino acids long. Deletions cut 2 bases from V and 5 bases from J, with 8 bases between.

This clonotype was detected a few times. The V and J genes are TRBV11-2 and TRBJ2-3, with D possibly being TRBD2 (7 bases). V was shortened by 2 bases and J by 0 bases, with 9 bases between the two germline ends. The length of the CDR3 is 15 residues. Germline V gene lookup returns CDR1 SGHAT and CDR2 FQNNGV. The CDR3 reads CASSLRGGSTDTQYF. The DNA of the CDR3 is TGTGCCAGCAGCTTAAGGGGGGGGAGCACAGATACGCAGTATTTT.